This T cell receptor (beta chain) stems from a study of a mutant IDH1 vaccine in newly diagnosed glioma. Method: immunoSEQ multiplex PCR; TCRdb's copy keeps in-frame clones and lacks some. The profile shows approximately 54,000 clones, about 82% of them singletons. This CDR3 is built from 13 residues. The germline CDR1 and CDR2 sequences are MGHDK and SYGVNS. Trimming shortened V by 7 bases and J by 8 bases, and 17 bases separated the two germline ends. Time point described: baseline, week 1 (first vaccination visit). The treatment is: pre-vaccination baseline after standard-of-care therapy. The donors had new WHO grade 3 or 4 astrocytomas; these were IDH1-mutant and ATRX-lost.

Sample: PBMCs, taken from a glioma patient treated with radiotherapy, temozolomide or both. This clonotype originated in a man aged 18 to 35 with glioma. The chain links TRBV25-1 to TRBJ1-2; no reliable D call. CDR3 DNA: TGTGCCAGCACCCGCGAGGGTTTGAAGGGCTACACCTTC. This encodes CASTREGLKGYTF.